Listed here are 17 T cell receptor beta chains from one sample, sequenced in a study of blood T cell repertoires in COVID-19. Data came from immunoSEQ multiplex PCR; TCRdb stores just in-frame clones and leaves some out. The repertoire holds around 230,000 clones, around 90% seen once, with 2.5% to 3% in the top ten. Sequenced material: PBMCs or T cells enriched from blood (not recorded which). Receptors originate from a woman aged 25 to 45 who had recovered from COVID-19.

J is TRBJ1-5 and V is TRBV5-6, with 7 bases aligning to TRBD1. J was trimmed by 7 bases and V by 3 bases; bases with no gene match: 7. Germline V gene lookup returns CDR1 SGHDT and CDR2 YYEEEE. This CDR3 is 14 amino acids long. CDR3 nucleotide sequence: TGTGCCAGCAGCTACCACAGGGGCGGGCAGCCCCAGCATTTT. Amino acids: CASSYHRGGQPQHF.

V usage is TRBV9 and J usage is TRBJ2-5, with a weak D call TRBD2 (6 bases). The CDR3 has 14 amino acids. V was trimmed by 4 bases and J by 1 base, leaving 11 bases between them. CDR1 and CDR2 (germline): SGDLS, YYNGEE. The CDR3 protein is CASSLPGLQETQYF. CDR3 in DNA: TGTGCCAGCAGCCTCCCGGGACTCCAAGAGACCCAGTACTTC.

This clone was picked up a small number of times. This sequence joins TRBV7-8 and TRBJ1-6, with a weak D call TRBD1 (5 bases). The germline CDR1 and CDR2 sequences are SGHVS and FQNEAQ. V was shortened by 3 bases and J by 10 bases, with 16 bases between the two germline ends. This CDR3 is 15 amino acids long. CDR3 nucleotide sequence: TGTGCCAGCAGCTTCGGGGGACTGGAGCGGTCACCCCTCCACTTT. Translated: CASSFGGLERSPLHF.

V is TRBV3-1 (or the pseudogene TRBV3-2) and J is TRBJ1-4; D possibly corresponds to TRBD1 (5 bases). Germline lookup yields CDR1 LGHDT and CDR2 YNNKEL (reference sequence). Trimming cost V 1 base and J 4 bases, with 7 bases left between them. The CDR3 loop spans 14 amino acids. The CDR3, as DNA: TGTGCCAGCAGCCAAGGGGGGGATAATGAAAAACTGTTTTTT. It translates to CASSQGGDNEKLFF.

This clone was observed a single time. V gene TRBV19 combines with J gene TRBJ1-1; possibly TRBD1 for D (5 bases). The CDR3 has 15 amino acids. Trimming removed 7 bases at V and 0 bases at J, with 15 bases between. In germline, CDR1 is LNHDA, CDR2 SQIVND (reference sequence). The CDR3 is CASTPWGDLNTEAFF. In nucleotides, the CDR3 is TGTGCCAGTACCCCCTGGGGGGACCTGAACACTGAAGCTTTCTTT.

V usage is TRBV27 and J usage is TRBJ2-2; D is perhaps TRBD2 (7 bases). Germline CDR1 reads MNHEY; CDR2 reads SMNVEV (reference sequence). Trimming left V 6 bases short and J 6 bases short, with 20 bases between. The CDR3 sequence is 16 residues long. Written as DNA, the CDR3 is TGTGCCAGCAGGCGCCAGGGGCCTGGGGGGGCCGGGGAGCTGTTTTTT. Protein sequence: CASRRQGPGGAGELFF.

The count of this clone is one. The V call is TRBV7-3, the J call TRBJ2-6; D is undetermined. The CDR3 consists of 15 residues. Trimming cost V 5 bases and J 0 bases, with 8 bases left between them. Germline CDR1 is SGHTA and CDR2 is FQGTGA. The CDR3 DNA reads TGTGCCAGCAGCCCCCTCGGCTCTGGGGCCAACGTCCTGACTTTC. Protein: CASSPLGSGANVLTF.

The CDR3 DNA follows: TGTGCCAGCAGTGAAGCGGTCTATAGCGGGGCAGATACGCAGTATTTT. Translation: CASSEAVYSGADTQYF. This chain uses TRBV2 with TRBJ2-3, with TRBD2 identical over 8 bases. The CDR3 extends over 16 amino acids. CDR1 is SNHLY, CDR2 FYNNEI, per germline. J lost 4 bases, V lost 0 bases, and 6 bases had no gene match.

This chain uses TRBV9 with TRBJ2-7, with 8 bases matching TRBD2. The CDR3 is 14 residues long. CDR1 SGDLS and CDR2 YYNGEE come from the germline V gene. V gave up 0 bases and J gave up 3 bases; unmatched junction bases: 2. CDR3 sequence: CASSVGSGVYEQYF. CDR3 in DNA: TGTGCCAGCAGCGTAGGTAGCGGGGTCTACGAGCAGTACTTC. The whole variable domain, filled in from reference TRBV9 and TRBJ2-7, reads DSGVTQTPKHLITATGQRVTLRCSPRSGDLSVYWYQQSLDQGLQFLIQYYNGEERAKGNILERFSAQQFPDLHSELNLSSLELGDSALYFCASSVGSGVYEQYFGPGTRLTVT.

CDR3 DNA sequence: TGTGCCAGCAGCTTAAAGACAGGTCGGGGGGTCAAATCCTACGAGCAGTACTTC. Translating it yields CASSLKTGRGVKSYEQYF. The chain combines TRBV7-9 with TRBJ2-7, with D maybe TRBD2 (7 bases). V lost 2 bases and J 1 base, leaving 21 bases between the germline ends. This CDR3 comprises 18 residues. CDR1 SEHNR and CDR2 FQNEAQ come from the germline V gene (reference sequence).

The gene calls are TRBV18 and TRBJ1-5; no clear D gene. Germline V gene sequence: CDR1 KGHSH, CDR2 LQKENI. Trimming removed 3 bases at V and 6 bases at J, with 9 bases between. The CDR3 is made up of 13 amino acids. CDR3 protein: CASSPRETQPQHF. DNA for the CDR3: TGTGCCAGCTCACCGAGGGAGACTCAGCCCCAGCATTTT.

Written as DNA, the CDR3 is TGTGCCAGCAGCTTAGGACAGAGCTCCTATAATTCACCCCTCCACTTT. It is translated as CASSLGQSSYNSPLHF. The chain joins TRBV7-2 to TRBJ1-6, with D perhaps matching TRBD1 (5 bases). The V gene's germline CDR1 is SGHTA and CDR2 FQGNSA. CDR3 length: 16 amino acids. V was cut by 1 base and J by 0 bases, with 7 bases left in between.

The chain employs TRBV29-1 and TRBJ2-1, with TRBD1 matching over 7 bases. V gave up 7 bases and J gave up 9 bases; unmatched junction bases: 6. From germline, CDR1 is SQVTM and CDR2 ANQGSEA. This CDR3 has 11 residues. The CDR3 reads CSGIGTAEQFF. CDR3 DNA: TGCAGCGGTATCGGGACAGCTGAGCAGTTCTTC.

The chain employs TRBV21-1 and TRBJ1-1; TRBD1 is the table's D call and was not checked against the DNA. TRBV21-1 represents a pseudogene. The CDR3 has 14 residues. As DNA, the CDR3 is TGTGCCAGCAGCAAAGTGGCCGAGAACACTGAAGCTTTCTTT. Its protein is CASSKVAENTEAFF.

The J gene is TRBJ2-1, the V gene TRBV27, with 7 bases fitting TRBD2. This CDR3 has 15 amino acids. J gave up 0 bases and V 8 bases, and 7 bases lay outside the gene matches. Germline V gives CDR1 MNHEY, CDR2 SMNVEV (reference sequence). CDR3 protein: CASSSGGPSYNEQFF. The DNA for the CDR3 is TGTGCCAGCTCCTCGGGAGGTCCCTCCTACAATGAGCAGTTCTTC.

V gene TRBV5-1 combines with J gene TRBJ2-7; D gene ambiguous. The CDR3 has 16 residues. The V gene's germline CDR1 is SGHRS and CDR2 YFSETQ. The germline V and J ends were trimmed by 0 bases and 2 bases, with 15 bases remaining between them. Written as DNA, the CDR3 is TGCGCCAGCAGCTTGGACCGACAAAGGATGACCTACGAGCAGTACTTC. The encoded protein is CASSLDRQRMTYEQYF.

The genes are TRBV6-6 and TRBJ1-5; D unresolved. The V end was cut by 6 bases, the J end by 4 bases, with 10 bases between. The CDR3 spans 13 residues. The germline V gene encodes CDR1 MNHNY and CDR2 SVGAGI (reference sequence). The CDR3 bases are TGTGCCAGCAGGAATAATCGGAATCAGCCCCAGCATTTT. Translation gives CASRNNRNQPQHF.